The entry that follows covers one TCR beta chain sequence. Its antigen is as yet unknown. The identical CDR3 is also encoded by other nucleotide sequences in the sample. This record comes from a study of brain T cells in children with intractable seizures. Study-wide results and caveats: Absence of clones before surgery may stem from lower sequencing depth.

This sample's time point: blood from clinic visit 5 months post-surgery; TSC patient then seizure free. Pre-surgery treatment included at least one anti-epileptic drug. V lost 3 bases to trimming and J lost 3 bases, with 5 bases between them. The CDR3 covers 12 residues. CDR1 and CDR2 (germline): SEHNR, FQNEAQ (reference sequence). Method: immunoSEQ multiplex PCR; TCRdb's copy keeps in-frame clones and lacks some. The sample includes about 340,000 clones, more than 85% seen only once; the top ten take 5% to 7%. The TCR sequence derives from a boy under three years old with tuberous sclerosis and intractable seizures. Sample: peripheral blood, taken about 5 months after surgery. V and J are TRBV7-9 and TRBJ1-1; no reliable D call. CDR3: CASSFGDTEAFF. The CDR3 bases are TGTGCCAGCAGCTTTGGCGACACTGAAGCTTTCTTT.